This TCR beta chain came from a study of vaccination effects on CD4 cells after COVID-19. Study-wide results and limits: The study dataset contains few convalescent patients and includes no early post-infection timepoints. Late post-vaccination, clones induced by infection and those induced by vaccine underwent marked clonal contraction.

A word on this clone: Its antigen remains unknown.

The method was immunoSEQ multiplex PCR; TCRdb's version includes in-frame clones alone and lacks a portion of them. The table has 23,000 or so clones, about three quarters seen once. Before sequencing took place, the ViraFEST assay used viral peptide pools to expand antigen-specific CD4+ T cells. With nine to eleven days of culture completed, CD4+ T cells were isolated. Some 1.9 million PBMC per well were cultured with around 10 IU/ml IL-2 and 7.5 to 10 ug/ml peptides. Trimming cost V 3 bases and J 7 bases; bases outside gene matches: 6. This CDR3 spans 15 amino acids. Germline loops: CDR1 LNHDA, CDR2 SQIVND (reference sequence).

This TCR came from a human donor who received a COVID-19 vaccine. Source: CD4+ T cells from PBMCs cultured with HCoV-229E spike peptides, taken before COVID-19 vaccination. The chain recombines TRBV19 with TRBJ2-1; 10 bases match TRBD2. The CDR3 nucleotides read TGTGCCAGTAGTATGGTAGCGGGAGGAAGTAATGAGCAGTTCTTC. This codes for CASSMVAGGSNEQFF.